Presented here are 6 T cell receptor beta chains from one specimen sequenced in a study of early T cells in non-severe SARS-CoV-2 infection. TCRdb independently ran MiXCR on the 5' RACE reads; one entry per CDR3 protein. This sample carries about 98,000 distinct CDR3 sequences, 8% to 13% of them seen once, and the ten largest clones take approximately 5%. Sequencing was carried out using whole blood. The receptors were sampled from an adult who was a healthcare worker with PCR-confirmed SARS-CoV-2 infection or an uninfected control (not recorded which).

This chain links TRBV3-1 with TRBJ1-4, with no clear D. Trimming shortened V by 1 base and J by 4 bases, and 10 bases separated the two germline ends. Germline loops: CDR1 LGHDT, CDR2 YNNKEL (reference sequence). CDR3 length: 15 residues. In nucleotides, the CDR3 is TGTGCCAGCAGCCAAGTAAGACGGTGTAATGAAAAACTGTTTTTT. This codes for CASSQVRRCNEKLFF.

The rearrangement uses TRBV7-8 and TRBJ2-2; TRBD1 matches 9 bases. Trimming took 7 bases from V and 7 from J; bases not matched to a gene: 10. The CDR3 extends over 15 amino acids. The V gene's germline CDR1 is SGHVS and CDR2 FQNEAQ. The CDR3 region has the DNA TGTGCCAGCAATATGGGGACAGGGAGAGGCGGGGAGCTGTTTTTT. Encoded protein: CASNMGTGRGGELFF.

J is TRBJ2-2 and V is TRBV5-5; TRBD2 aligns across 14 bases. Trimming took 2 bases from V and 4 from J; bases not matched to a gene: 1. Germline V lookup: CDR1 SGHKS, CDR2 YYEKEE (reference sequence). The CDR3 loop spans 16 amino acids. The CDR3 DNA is TGTGCCAGCAGCTTCGGACTAGCGGGAGGCACCGGGGAGCTGTTTTTT. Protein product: CASSFGLAGGTGELFF. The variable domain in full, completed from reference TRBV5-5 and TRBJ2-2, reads DAGVTQSPTHLIKTRGQQVTLRCSPISGHKSVSWYQQVLGQGPQFIFQYYEKEERGRGNFPDRFSARQFPNYSSELNVNALLLGDSALYLCASSFGLAGGTGELFFGEGSRLTVL.

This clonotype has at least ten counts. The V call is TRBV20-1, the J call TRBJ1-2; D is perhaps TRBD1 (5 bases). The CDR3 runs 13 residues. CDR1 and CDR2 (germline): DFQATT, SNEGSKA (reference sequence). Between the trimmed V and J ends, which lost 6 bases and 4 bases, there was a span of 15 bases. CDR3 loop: CSAPQGWRYGYTF. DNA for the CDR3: TGCAGTGCACCCCAGGGCTGGCGCTATGGCTACACCTTC.

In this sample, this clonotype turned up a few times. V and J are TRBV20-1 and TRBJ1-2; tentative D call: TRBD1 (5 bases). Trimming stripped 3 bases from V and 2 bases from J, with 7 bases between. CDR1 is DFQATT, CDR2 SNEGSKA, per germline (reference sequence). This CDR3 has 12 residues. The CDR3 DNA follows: TGCAGTGCTAGGACAGCAAACTATGGCTACACCTTC. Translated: CSARTANYGYTF.

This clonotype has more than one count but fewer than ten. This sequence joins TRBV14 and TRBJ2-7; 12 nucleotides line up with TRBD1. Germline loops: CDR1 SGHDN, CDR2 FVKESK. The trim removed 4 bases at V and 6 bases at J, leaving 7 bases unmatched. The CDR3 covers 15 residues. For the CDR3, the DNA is TGTGCCAGCAGCCTTTCCCGGGACAGGGGGCGCGAGCAGTACTTC. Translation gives CASSLSRDRGREQYF. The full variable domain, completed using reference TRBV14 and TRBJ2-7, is EAGVTQFPSHSVIEKGQTVTLRCDPISGHDNLYWYRRVMGKEIKFLLHFVKESKQDESGMPNNRFLAERTGGTYSTLKVQPAELEDSGVYFCASSLSRDRGREQYFGPGTRLTVT.